One and the same sample provided the 21 T cell receptor beta chains below, sequenced in a study of PD-L1 blockade in urothelial cancer (dated by TCRdb to 2016 to 2017). According to the study, the label for this sample's time point signals: pretreatment peripheral blood. The library was obtained by the immunoSEQ multiplex PCR assay. Drawn from immuneACCESS, this table holds only the in-frame rearrangements with V and J called that TCRdb kept. Clones are partly lost; checked studies trace under half to an unresolved V gene and leave the rest unexplained. The sample data list 90,000 or so clones, and around 87% of these were observed just once. Jointly, the top ten make up about 1.6% of the sample. Sequences were derived from PBMCs, sampled around atezolizumab (anti-PD-L1) treatment. All receptors come from a man aged 60 to 69 with urothelial cancer.

This clone has just one count. The chain combines TRBV28 with TRBJ2-7, with a weak D call TRBD2 (6 bases). Germline lookup yields CDR1 MDHEN and CDR2 SYDVKM. V was clipped by 2 bases and J by 5 bases, with 10 bases between them. The CDR3 is 13 residues long. The CDR3 sequence: CASSLAREDEQYF. The DNA for the CDR3 is TGTGCCAGCAGTTTAGCCAGGGAGGACGAGCAGTACTTC.

This chain links TRBV28 with TRBJ2-7, with 13 bases aligning to TRBD2. Germline CDR1 is MDHEN and CDR2 is SYDVKM. There are 19 residues in the CDR3. V shed 6 bases, J shed 2 bases, and the junction held 16 bases outside the gene matches. The CDR3 DNA follows: TGTGCCAGCAGACGAACCCAACTAGCGGGAGGGCCTAGGGCCTACGAGCAGTACTTC. The encoded protein is CASRRTQLAGGPRAYEQYF. Looking up the rest from reference TRBV28 and TRBJ2-7 gives the full variable domain: DVKVTQSSRYLVKRTGEKVFLECVQDMDHENMFWYRQDPGLGLRLIYFSYDVKMKEKGDIPEGYSVSREKKERFSLILESASTNQTSMYLCASRRTQLAGGPRAYEQYFGPGTRLTVT.

The chain recombines TRBV10-3 with TRBJ1-2; TRBD1 matches 7 bases. The trim removed 10 bases at V and 6 bases at J, leaving 14 bases unmatched. Germline CDR1 and CDR2: ENHRY and SYGVKD. The CDR3 covers 14 residues. CDR3 sequence reads: CATPRDDRAHGYTF. The CDR3 bases are TGTGCCACACCTAGGGACGACAGGGCTCATGGCTACACCTTC.

V is TRBV9 and J is TRBJ2-3, with 9 bases matching TRBD2. The CDR3 sequence is 16 residues long. Germline assignment: CDR1 SGDLS and CDR2 YYNGEE. J gave up 2 bases and V 9 bases, and 13 bases lay outside the gene matches. CDR3: CAKTRVAGDYTDTQYF. In DNA form, the CDR3 reads TGTGCCAAGACGAGGGTAGCGGGAGACTACACAGATACGCAGTATTTT.

This chain's CDR3 is CASSQEKEGVAFF. CDR3 nucleotide sequence: TGCGCCAGCAGCCAAGAAAAGGAAGGGGTAGCTTTCTTT. This chain uses TRBV4-1 with TRBJ1-1, with a tentative D call TRBD1 (5 bases). V lost 0 bases and J lost 10, with 12 bases in between. CDR1 MGHRA and CDR2 YSYEKL come from the germline V gene. This CDR3 spans 13 amino acids.

J is TRBJ1-5 and V is TRBV5-5; no clear D. The CDR3 runs to 16 residues. The germline CDR1 and CDR2 sequences are SGHKS and YYEKEE (reference sequence). The V end lost 3 bases, the J end lost 2 bases, and 15 bases lay between the germline ends. The CDR3, as DNA: TGTGCCAGCAGCTCAGACACCGCCCTTCGCAATCAGCCCCAGCATTTT. Its translation: CASSSDTALRNQPQHF.

The chain's CDR3 is CASSIGQGGEQYF. CDR3 DNA: TGCGCCAGCAGCATAGGACAGGGCGGCGAGCAGTACTTC. This rearrangement joins TRBV5-1 to TRBJ2-7; 8 bases agree with TRBD1. The CDR3 consists of 13 residues. V trimming: 4 bases; J trimming: 6 bases; junction bases outside the gene matches: 6. Germline CDR1 reads SGHRS; CDR2 reads YFSETQ.

The chain carries TRBV7-9 and TRBJ1-3, with TRBD1 as a possible D gene (6 bases). From germline, CDR1 is SEHNR and CDR2 FQNEAQ (reference sequence). The CDR3 spans 16 residues. Trimming left V 5 bases short and J 4 bases short, with 18 bases between. The CDR3 region is CASSRDRTVPGNTIYF. For the CDR3, the DNA is TGTGCCAGCAGCCGAGACAGGACAGTTCCAGGAAACACCATATATTTT. Using reference TRBV7-9 and TRBJ1-3 for the parts outside the CDR3, the full variable domain is DTGVSQNPRHKITKRGQNVTFRCDPISEHNRLYWYRQTLGQGPEFLTYFQNEAQLEKSRLLSDRFSAERPKGSFSTLEIQRTEQGDSAMYLCASSRDRTVPGNTIYFGEGSWLTVV.

The V gene is TRBV5-5, the J gene TRBJ2-7; 7 positions match TRBD1. V was pared by 0 bases and J by 6 bases, with 6 bases of the junction left unmatched. The germline V gene encodes CDR1 SGHKS and CDR2 YYEKEE (reference sequence). This CDR3 has 14 amino acids. Written as DNA, the CDR3 is TGTGCCAGCAGCTTGGTTCAGGCAGGGGGCGAGCAGTACTTC. Residues: CASSLVQAGGEQYF.

CDR3 residues: CAWSAGTGRSPLHF. The CDR3 coding sequence is TGTGCCTGGAGTGCCGGGACAGGGCGTTCACCCCTCCACTTT. V is TRBV30 and J is TRBJ1-6; 9 nucleotides line up with TRBD1. CDR1 and CDR2 from the germline V gene are GTSNPN and SVGIG (reference sequence). The CDR3 is 14 amino acids. The ends lost 1 base at V and 9 bases at J; junction bases unmatched: 4.

This sequence joins TRBV2 and TRBJ2-7; a possible D gene is TRBD1 (5 bases). V lost 4 bases, J lost 5 bases, and 18 bases lay in between. Germline CDR1 and CDR2: SNHLY and FYNNEI. The CDR3 is 15 residues long. The CDR3 region has the DNA TGTGCCAGCAGTGGGGTGGCAGGGCTTTCCCACGAGCAGTACTTC. It yields the protein CASSGVAGLSHEQYF.

The CDR3 here is CASSREQECRANYGYTF. In DNA, the CDR3 is TGTGCCAGCAGCCGAGAACAGGAGTGTAGGGCTAACTATGGCTACACCTTC. The V gene is TRBV7-4, the J gene TRBJ1-2; D is possibly TRBD1 (5 bases). Trimming pared 5 bases from V and 0 bases from J, leaving 19 bases between. Germline CDR1 reads SGHVT; CDR2 reads SQSDAQ. The CDR3 sequence is 17 residues long. The full variable domain, completed using reference TRBV7-4 and TRBJ1-2, is GAGVSQSPRYKVAKRGRDVALRCDSISGHVTLYWYRQTLGQGSEVLTYSQSDAQRDKSGRPSGRFSAERPERSVSTLKIQRTEQGDSAVYLCASSREQECRANYGYTFGSGTRLTVV.

This clone has a single count. This chain connects TRBV20-1 to TRBJ1-2, with D hard to call. Between the trimmed V and J ends, which lost 5 bases and 8 bases, there was a span of 6 bases. The length of the CDR3 is 9 residues. CDR1 is DFQATT, CDR2 SNEGSKA, per germline (reference sequence). As DNA, the CDR3 is TGCAGTGCTTCGGGGGGCTACACCTTC. Its translation: CSASGGYTF.

The chain couples TRBV28 to TRBJ1-1; 8 nucleotides agree with TRBD1. Trimming removed 8 bases from V and 6 bases from J; junction bases left unmatched: 11. Germline CDR1 reads MDHEN; CDR2 reads SYDVKM. The CDR3 runs 14 residues. DNA for the CDR3: TGTGCCAGCCGGACAGGGAGTGCCTGGGCTGAAGCTTTCTTT. It yields the protein CASRTGSAWAEAFF. The entire variable domain, with the rest obtained from reference TRBV28 and TRBJ1-1, is as follows: DVKVTQSSRYLVKRTGEKVFLECVQDMDHENMFWYRQDPGLGLRLIYFSYDVKMKEKGDIPEGYSVSREKKERFSLILESASTNQTSMYLCASRTGSAWAEAFFGQGTRLTVV.

This sequence joins TRBV4-1 and TRBJ2-7; 9 positions agree with TRBD2. This CDR3 is 15 amino acids long. Germline CDR1 and CDR2: MGHRA and YSYEKL. Trimming took 4 bases from V and 4 from J; bases not matched to a gene: 8. The CDR3 is CASSPVGSGGYEQYF. The CDR3 DNA reads TGCGCCAGCAGCCCCGTTGGGAGCGGGGGGTACGAGCAGTACTTC.

This chain joins TRBV28 and TRBJ1-4, with TRBD1 matching 7 bases. There are 17 residues in the CDR3. V lost 6 bases and J lost 7; bases outside the gene matches: 17. CDR1 and CDR2 (germline): MDHEN, SYDVKM. The CDR3 loop reads CASRASRGDSTSEKLFF. The DNA of the CDR3 is TGTGCCAGCAGGGCCTCAAGGGGGGACAGTACAAGTGAAAAACTGTTTTTT.

The chain combines TRBV5-1 with TRBJ2-3; D not certain. CDR1 SGHRS and CDR2 YFSETQ come from the germline V gene. This CDR3 is 13 amino acids long. Trimming took off 8 bases at V and 3 bases at J, with 13 bases between the two ends. DNA of the CDR3: TGCGCCAGTACTGAGGCACATACAGATACGCAGTATTTT. Amino acid sequence: CASTEAHTDTQYF. Full variable domain (rest looked up from reference TRBV5-1 and TRBJ2-3): KAGVTQTPRYLIKTRGQQVTLSCSPISGHRSVSWYQQTPGQGLQFLFEYFSETQRNKGNFPGRFSGRQFSNSRSEMNVSTLELGDSALYLCASTEAHTDTQYFGPGTRLTVL.

The rearrangement links TRBV25-1 to TRBJ1-1; D is unresolved. Trimming took 5 bases from V and 7 from J, leaving 14 bases between them. CDR1 is MGHDK, CDR2 SYGVNS, per germline. The CDR3 covers 13 residues. CDR3 sequence (DNA): TGTGCCAGCAGTCAGCGGGGATGGGTTGAAGCTTTCTTT. It codes for CASSQRGWVEAFF.

The rearrangement joins TRBV14 to TRBJ2-6; the D gene is possibly TRBD2 (6 bases). V was shortened by 4 bases and J by 4 bases, with 17 bases between the two germline ends. Germline V gives CDR1 SGHDN, CDR2 FVKESK. The CDR3 has 17 amino acids. CDR3: CASSLQEGGWGANVLTF. CDR3 in DNA: TGTGCCAGCAGCCTCCAGGAGGGTGGTTGGGGGGCCAACGTCCTGACTTTC.

The V and J genes are TRBV4-2 and TRBJ2-7; 11 nucleotides match TRBD2. V shed 3 bases, J shed 7 bases, and the junction held 8 bases outside the gene matches. The length of the CDR3 is 15 residues. The V gene's germline CDR1 is LGHNA and CDR2 YNFKEQ. Here the CDR3 reads CASSQMTSGIGEQYF. DNA for the CDR3: TGTGCCAGCAGCCAGATGACTAGCGGGATAGGGGAGCAGTACTTC.

V gene TRBV9 combines with J gene TRBJ2-7, with unresolved D. The ends were cut back, 0 bases at V and 4 bases at J, with 8 bases in the middle. Germline-derived CDR1 and CDR2 are SGDLS and YYNGEE. The CDR3 loop spans 13 amino acids. This CDR3 is CASSVGADYEQYF. The CDR3 DNA is TGTGCCAGCAGCGTAGGTGCAGATTACGAGCAGTACTTC.